The next 20 T cell receptor beta chains were all read from a single sample in a study of control samples from healthy donors and cancer patients. Data came from immunoSEQ multiplex PCR; TCRdb stores just in-frame clones and leaves some out. The sample contains over 150,000 clones, around 95% of which appear only once. Sequenced sample: blood. The receptor source for this set is a man aged 35 to 55 in good health.

The V gene is TRBV5-1, the J gene TRBJ1-3; 11 bases are shared with TRBD1. V trimming: 4 bases; J trimming: 8 bases; junction bases outside the gene matches: 5. This CDR3 is 14 amino acids long. Germline lookup yields CDR1 SGHRS and CDR2 YFSETQ. Here the CDR3 reads CASSRGQGADTIYF. In nucleotides, the CDR3 is TGCGCCAGCAGCCGAGGACAGGGGGCTGACACCATATATTTT.

The genes are TRBV11-3 and TRBJ2-7, with a possible D match to TRBD2 (6 bases). CDR1 is SGHNT and CDR2 is YENEEA in the germline V gene. Trimming took 5 bases from V and 0 from J, leaving 11 bases between them. The CDR3 sequence is 14 residues long. In nucleotides, the CDR3 is TGTGCCAGCAGCCTGGCTAGCGCCTCCTACGAGCAGTACTTC. Translated, it gives CASSLASASYEQYF.

The chain couples TRBV12-3 or TRBV12-4 to TRBJ1-2; D unresolved. This CDR3 has 13 residues. Trimming took 1 base from V and 5 from J, leaving 8 bases between them. CDR3: CASSLEHSYGYTF. The CDR3 DNA is TGTGCCAGCAGTTTAGAACATTCGTATGGCTACACCTTC.

This rearrangement joins TRBV20-1 to TRBJ1-2; unclear D gene. The V end was cut by 0 bases, the J end by 8 bases, with 7 bases between. Germline CDR1 and CDR2: DFQATT and SNEGSKA (reference sequence). This CDR3 has 11 amino acids. CDR3 sequence: CSARDVQGYTF. CDR3 coding DNA: TGCAGTGCTAGAGATGTACAGGGCTACACCTTC.

The V gene is TRBV4-3, the J gene TRBJ2-2; D is perhaps TRBD1 or TRBD2 (6 bases each). Germline values: CDR1 LGHNA, CDR2 YSLEER. V lost 1 base and J lost 6, with 12 bases in between. The CDR3 extends over 15 amino acids. This CDR3 reads CASSQGWGAPGELFF. The CDR3 bases are TGCGCCAGCAGCCAAGGGTGGGGGGCCCCCGGGGAGCTGTTTTTT.

V is TRBV5-4 and J is TRBJ1-3, with D possibly matching TRBD1 (6 bases). Germline V gene data show CDR1 as SGHNT and CDR2 as YYREEE (reference sequence). The CDR3 length is 16 residues. The ends were cut back, 4 bases at V and 0 bases at J, with 14 bases in the middle. CDR3 protein: CASSTSTGHSGNTIYF. For the CDR3, the DNA is TGTGCCAGCAGCACGTCGACAGGACACTCTGGAAACACCATATATTTT.

In DNA form, the CDR3 reads TGTGCCAGCAGCGTCCCGAAGCGGGGGGGGACAGATACGCAGTATTTT. As protein: CASSVPKRGGTDTQYF. The chain has TRBV9 and TRBJ2-3; 10 positions agree with TRBD2. The V segment lost 2 bases and the J segment 3 bases; nucleotides outside the gene matches: 6. The CDR3 covers 16 residues. Germline assignment: CDR1 SGDLS and CDR2 YYNGEE.

This chain connects TRBV14 to TRBJ2-3; 13 bases line up with TRBD2. The CDR3 length is 16 residues. From germline, CDR1 is SGHDN and CDR2 FVKESK. V lost 2 bases to trimming and J lost 5 bases; unmatched junction nucleotides: 4. The CDR3 nucleotides are TGTGCCAGCAGCCAACCGGGACTAGCGGGGATAGATACGCAGTATTTT. It encodes CASSQPGLAGIDTQYF.

The genes are TRBV7-2 and TRBJ2-7, with 12 nucleotides matching TRBD2. The CDR3 covers 17 residues. Trimming removed 0 bases from V and 1 base from J; junction bases left unmatched: 4. The germline V gene encodes CDR1 SGHTA and CDR2 FQGNSA. Here the CDR3 DNA reads TGTGCCAGCAGCTTAGCTAGGACTAGCGGGGCTTCCTACGAGCAGTACTTC. Encoded protein: CASSLARTSGASYEQYF.

The J gene is TRBJ1-2, the V gene TRBV5-1; 7 nucleotides line up with TRBD1. The CDR3 spans 16 residues. Germline trimming cut 4 bases from V and 4 bases from J; bases unmatched to any gene: 13. CDR1 and CDR2 from the germline V gene are SGHRS and YFSETQ. DNA of the CDR3: TGCGCCAGCAGCCAGGACAGGACGGGACAAGGCTATGGCTACACCTTC. It codes for CASSQDRTGQGYGYTF.

The chain links TRBV5-1 to TRBJ1-2, with D uncertain. Deletions cut 2 bases from V and 7 bases from J, with 18 bases between. The CDR3 spans 15 residues. CDR1 SGHRS and CDR2 YFSETQ come from the germline V gene. The CDR3 sequence is CASSFSLEGWGGYTF. The CDR3 bases are TGCGCCAGCAGCTTTTCCTTAGAAGGGTGGGGTGGCTACACCTTC.

V and J are TRBV14 and TRBJ2-1, with D perhaps TRBD2 (6 bases). Germline CDR1 and CDR2: SGHDN and FVKESK. V lost 0 bases, J lost 6 bases, and 18 bases lay in between. There are 17 residues in the CDR3. CDR3 DNA: TGTGCCAGCAGCCAAGACGGAGGGATTGGGAGTCTCAATGAGCAGTTCTTC. Its protein product is CASSQDGGIGSLNEQFF.

This chain links TRBV10-2 with TRBJ2-7, with D perhaps matching TRBD2 (6 bases). CDR3 length: 14 residues. Trimming stripped 10 bases from V and 0 bases from J, with 16 bases between. Germline V gene data show CDR1 as WSHSY and CDR2 as SAAADI. The CDR3 loop reads CATRDSSSSYEQYF. The CDR3 DNA is TGCGCCACCAGGGACTCCTCTAGCTCCTACGAGCAGTACTTC.

V is TRBV29-1 and J is TRBJ1-1, with D perhaps matching TRBD1 (5 bases). The CDR3 loop spans 11 amino acids. V lost 7 bases, J lost 6 bases, and 12 bases lay in between. Per the germline V gene, CDR1 is SQVTM and CDR2 is ANQGSEA. This chain's CDR3 is CSAEGRAEAFF. In DNA, the CDR3 is TGCAGCGCCGAGGGGAGGGCTGAAGCTTTCTTT.

The chain links TRBV5-6 to TRBJ2-7; D ambiguous. V lost 3 bases to trimming and J lost 5 bases, with 9 bases between them. From germline, CDR1 is SGHDT and CDR2 YYEEEE. This CDR3 has 12 residues. CDR3 sequence reads: CASSSPWDEQYF. CDR3 coding DNA: TGTGCCAGCAGCTCCCCGTGGGACGAGCAGTACTTC.

The genes are TRBV19 and TRBJ1-1, with a possible D match to TRBD1 (6 bases). The V gene's germline CDR1 is LNHDA and CDR2 SQIVND (reference sequence). Between the trimmed V and J ends, which lost 6 bases and 3 bases, there was a span of 14 bases. This CDR3 contains 14 residues. The CDR3 protein is CASRLGGGYTEAFF. CDR3 sequence (DNA): TGTGCCAGTAGGCTAGGGGGAGGCTACACTGAAGCTTTCTTT. Based on the CDR3 plus reference TRBV19 and TRBJ1-1, the full variable domain is DGGITQSPKYLFRKEGQNVTLSCEQNLNHDAMYWYRQDPGQGLRLIYYSQIVNDFQKGDIAEGYSVSREKKESFPLTVTSAQKNPTAFYLCASRLGGGYTEAFFGQGTRLTVV.

The V call is TRBV19, the J call TRBJ1-2; TRBD1 aligns across 10 bases. Germline CDR1 is LNHDA and CDR2 is SQIVND (reference sequence). V gave up 8 bases and J gave up 8 bases; unmatched junction bases: 11. The CDR3 has 14 amino acids. DNA for the CDR3: TGTGCCAGTCTAGCCACCGGGACAGGGGCCGGCTACACCTTC. This codes for CASLATGTGAGYTF.

The chain employs TRBV21-1 and TRBJ1-6; TRBD1, the table's D call, was not compared with the DNA. TRBV21-1 is designated a pseudogene. The CDR3 has 18 amino acids. The CDR3: CASTRAHTGSWNNSPLHF. CDR3 DNA sequence: TGTGCCAGCACCAGGGCCCACACCGGTAGCTGGAATAATTCACCCCTCCACTTT.

The chain is built from TRBV3-1 (or the pseudogene TRBV3-2) and TRBJ1-1, with D unresolved. CDR1 is LGHDT, CDR2 YNNKEL, per germline (reference sequence). The CDR3 has 13 residues. Trimming cost V 4 bases and J 1 base, with 7 bases left between them. The CDR3 nucleotides are TGTGCCAGCAGCCCCCGACAGAACACTGAAGCTTTCTTT. Translated: CASSPRQNTEAFF.

This chain links TRBV4-3 with TRBJ1-2; 9 bases match TRBD1. The CDR3 is made up of 14 amino acids. The ends lost 4 bases at V and 2 bases at J; junction bases unmatched: 2. Germline assignment: CDR1 LGHNA and CDR2 YSLEER. The CDR3 nucleotides read TGCGCCAGCAGCCGGGGACAGGGCAACTATGGCTACACCTTC. Residues: CASSRGQGNYGYTF.